Following are 22 T cell receptor beta chains from one sample sequenced in a study of CD8+ T cells in alopecia areata. Treatment given: oral pan-JAK inhibitor, 5-10 mg twice daily. Reverse transcription of extracted RNA yielded cDNA, which provided the sequencing template. Sequenced by immunoSEQ multiplex PCR; TCRdb stores in-frame clones only, minus some. The table records over 150,000 clones, 58% of them present only once. The sample here was CD4+ T cells sorted from blood, taken at week 24, from a patient treated with tofacitinib. The origin of the receptors is a human donor with alopecia areata.

V is TRBV7-2 and J is TRBJ1-5; D not resolved. V lost 5 bases to trimming and J lost 5 bases, with 13 bases between them. Germline V gives CDR1 SGHTA, CDR2 FQGNSA. The CDR3 is 14 amino acids. The CDR3 sequence: CASSRNFHDQPQHF. The CDR3, as DNA: TGTGCCAGCAGCAGAAACTTCCATGATCAGCCCCAGCATTTT.

This chain joins TRBV4-2 and TRBJ1-5, with 8 bases identical to TRBD1. The V gene end was trimmed by 4 bases and the J gene end by 9 bases; junction bases not matched to a gene: 11. This CDR3 comprises 15 residues. The germline CDR1 and CDR2 sequences are LGHNA and YNFKEQ. CDR3 sequence: CASSPSGQGNGPQHF. CDR3 DNA: TGTGCCAGCAGCCCATCCGGACAGGGCAATGGGCCCCAGCATTTT.

The chain uses TRBV5-1 and TRBJ2-2; 9 nucleotides line up with TRBD2. CDR1 and CDR2 from the germline V gene are SGHRS and YFSETQ. The CDR3 is 16 amino acids. V lost 4 bases and J lost 0; bases outside the gene matches: 4. The CDR3 protein is CASSVSGSANTGELFF. In DNA, the CDR3 is TGCGCCAGCAGCGTTAGCGGGAGCGCGAACACCGGGGAGCTGTTTTTT.

V usage is TRBV7-2 and J usage is TRBJ1-2; D uncertain. The germline gives CDR1 SGHTA, CDR2 FQGNSA. CDR3 size: 17 residues. Between the trimmed V and J ends, which lost 2 bases and 1 base, there was a span of 17 bases. The CDR3 region is CASSLIARENVNYGYTF. In DNA form, the CDR3 reads TGTGCCAGCAGCTTAATTGCCCGGGAGAACGTTAACTATGGCTACACCTTC.

This clone was seen only a few times. The chain employs TRBV29-1 and TRBJ1-2; D is unclear. V lost 5 bases, J lost 7 bases, and 20 bases lay in between. The CDR3 contains 14 residues. Per the germline V gene, CDR1 is SQVTM and CDR2 is ANQGSEA. CDR3 region: CSVTGDRDNGGYTF. CDR3 nucleotides: TGCAGCGTTACCGGGGATCGGGATAATGGTGGCTACACCTTC.

This sequence joins TRBV4-1 and TRBJ2-2; TRBD2 matches 8 bases. Germline trimming cut 4 bases from V and 1 base from J; bases unmatched to any gene: 8. This CDR3 comprises 17 residues. Per the germline V gene, CDR1 is MGHRA and CDR2 is YSYEKL. The CDR3 bases are TGCGCCAGCAGCCTTGACAGAACTAGCGGGAACACCGGGGAGCTGTTTTTT. It specifies CASSLDRTSGNTGELFF.

This clone was recorded once. The chain recombines TRBV5-1 with TRBJ1-3; TRBD1 matches 7 bases. The CDR3 is 15 residues long. The V segment lost 4 bases and the J segment 1 base; nucleotides outside the gene matches: 5. Looked up from germline, CDR1 is SGHRS and CDR2 is YFSETQ. CDR3 bases: TGCGCCAGCAGCGCAAAGGGACAGTCTGGAAACACCATATATTTT. This gives the protein CASSAKGQSGNTIYF.

The chain links TRBV18 to TRBJ2-2; D is unclear. The V end was cut by 3 bases, the J end by 1 base, with 6 bases between. The CDR3 extends over 14 amino acids. Germline loops: CDR1 KGHSH, CDR2 LQKENI. The CDR3 DNA reads as TGTGCCAGCTCACCGGATCAGAACACCGGGGAGCTGTTTTTT. Translation gives CASSPDQNTGELFF.

The rearrangement joins TRBV10-3 to TRBJ2-1; 7 bases map to TRBD2. V was clipped by 1 base and J by 4 bases; unmatched bases: 1. Germline assignment: CDR1 ENHRY and CDR2 SYGVKD. This CDR3 contains 14 residues. Here the CDR3 reads CAISEWREYNEQFF. CDR3 bases: TGTGCCATCAGTGAGTGGCGGGAGTACAATGAGCAGTTCTTC.

The chain has TRBV7-3 and TRBJ2-6; 10 bases are shared with TRBD1. The germline V gene has CDR1 SGHTA and CDR2 FQGTGA. V was pared by 8 bases and J by 1 base, with 11 bases of the junction left unmatched. The CDR3 has 18 amino acids. In nucleotides, the CDR3 is TGTGCCAGCTCCCCGAGAGACAGGGGGCAATCTGGGGCCAACGTCCTGACTTTC. It codes for CASSPRDRGQSGANVLTF.

This rearrangement joins TRBV7-3 to TRBJ2-3, with D perhaps TRBD2 (5 bases). The CDR3 is 13 amino acids. Trimming cost V 3 bases and J 4 bases, with 8 bases left between them. Germline values: CDR1 SGHTA, CDR2 FQGTGA. The CDR3 loop reads CASSFPGADTQYF. In nucleotides, the CDR3 is TGTGCCAGCAGCTTCCCCGGGGCAGATACGCAGTATTTT. Together with reference TRBV7-3 and TRBJ2-3, the CDR3 gives the full variable domain: GAGVSQTPSNKVTEKGKYVELRCDPISGHTALYWYRQSLGQGPEFLIYFQGTGAADDSGLPNDRFFAVRPEGSVSTLKIQRTERGDSAVYLCASSFPGADTQYFGPGTRLTVL.

The sample holds one count of this clone. This sequence joins TRBV6-5 and TRBJ2-5, with 15 nucleotides matching TRBD2. Germline CDR1 reads MNHEY; CDR2 reads SVGAGI. V lost 1 base to trimming and J lost 5 bases; unmatched junction nucleotides: 2. This CDR3 contains 16 residues. CDR3 sequence: CASSYFGTSGGETQYF. In nucleotides, the CDR3 is TGTGCCAGCAGTTACTTCGGGACTAGCGGGGGGGAGACCCAGTACTTC.

The V and J genes are TRBV28 and TRBJ2-1; D is perhaps TRBD1 or TRBD2 (5 bases each). The length of the CDR3 is 14 residues. From germline, CDR1 is MDHEN and CDR2 SYDVKM. V dropped 5 bases and J dropped 5 bases, with 13 bases sitting between them. In DNA, the CDR3 is TGTGCCAGCAGTCGGGGCACTACGGACAATGAGCAGTTCTTC. This codes for CASSRGTTDNEQFF.

The chain employs TRBV29-1 and TRBJ1-1; TRBD1 matches at 9 bases. The CDR3 contains 13 residues. The germline CDR1 and CDR2 sequences are SQVTM and ANQGSEA. Unmatched junction bases numbered 5, after V lost 4 bases and J lost 5 bases. The CDR3 here is CSVAGQGWTEAFF. CDR3 nucleotides: TGCAGCGTTGCGGGACAGGGTTGGACTGAAGCTTTCTTT.

This rearrangement joins TRBV19 to TRBJ2-1, with 8 nucleotides matching TRBD1. V shed 4 bases, J shed 6 bases, and the junction held 5 bases outside the gene matches. Germline V gene data show CDR1 as LNHDA and CDR2 as SQIVND (reference sequence). The CDR3 spans 14 residues. CDR3 loop: CASSKDRVINEQFF. CDR3 DNA: TGTGCCAGTAGTAAGGACAGGGTAATCAATGAGCAGTTCTTC.

This clone has a single count. J is TRBJ2-7 and V is TRBV7-9, with D unclear. This CDR3 contains 13 residues. The V gene's germline CDR1 is SEHNR and CDR2 FQNEAQ (reference sequence). V gave up 7 bases and J gave up 1 base, with 11 bases separating them. DNA for the CDR3: TGTGCCAGCACCCGGTGGGGTTCCTACGAGCAGTACTTC. This translates into CASTRWGSYEQYF.

V is TRBV30 and J is TRBJ2-3, with 7 positions matching TRBD1. CDR1 GTSNPN and CDR2 SVGIG come from the germline V gene (reference sequence). There are 15 residues in the CDR3. V trimming: 5 bases; J trimming: 2 bases; junction bases outside the gene matches: 10. The CDR3 here is CAWGLRDRVTDTQYF. CDR3 bases: TGTGCCTGGGGACTCCGGGACAGAGTCACAGATACGCAGTATTTT.

The V and J genes are TRBV5-6 and TRBJ2-5; TRBD1 agrees at 7 bases. After removal of 4 bases from V and 1 base from J, the junction contained 7 bases not matched to a gene. Germline V gene lookup returns CDR1 SGHDT and CDR2 YYEEEE. This CDR3 has 15 amino acids. CDR3 DNA sequence: TGTGCCAGCAGCGGGTCCGGGACAGTCCAAGAGACCCAGTACTTC. It encodes CASSGSGTVQETQYF.

This sequence joins TRBV4-3 and TRBJ2-5; 9 bases map to TRBD1. Per the germline V gene, CDR1 is LGHNA and CDR2 is YSLEER. The length of the CDR3 is 17 residues. J lost 5 bases, V lost 0 bases, and 10 bases had no gene match. The CDR3 reads CASSQEMGKTGGETQYF. The CDR3 DNA follows: TGCGCCAGCAGCCAAGAAATGGGGAAAACAGGGGGCGAGACCCAGTACTTC.

The V and J genes are TRBV5-1 and TRBJ2-5, with 10 nucleotides matching TRBD2. The CDR3 is 14 amino acids. V was pared by 6 bases and J by 5 bases, with 7 bases of the junction left unmatched. The germline V gene encodes CDR1 SGHRS and CDR2 YFSETQ. The CDR3 DNA reads TGCGCCAGCAATCTAGCGGGAGTCAGCGAGACCCAGTACTTC. This encodes CASNLAGVSETQYF.

The V gene is TRBV7-2, the J gene TRBJ2-5, with D hard to call. V dropped 1 base and J dropped 4 bases, with 10 bases sitting between them. The CDR3 covers 14 residues. The V gene's germline CDR1 is SGHTA and CDR2 FQGNSA. The CDR3, as DNA: TGTGCCAGCAGCTTAGGGCCAAGTGGAGAGACCCAGTACTTC. Its translation: CASSLGPSGETQYF. Full variable domain (outside the CDR3, taken from reference TRBV7-2 and TRBJ2-5): GAGVSQSPSNKVTEKGKDVELRCDPISGHTALYWYRQSLGQGLEFLIYFQGNSAPDKSGLPSDRFSAERTGGSVSTLTIQRTQQEDSAVYLCASSLGPSGETQYFGPGTRLLVL.

The CDR3 spells CASSLTPRAIQYF. CDR3 nucleotide sequence: TGTGCCAGCAGCTTAACGCCGAGGGCCATTCAGTACTTC. The gene calls are TRBV7-3 and TRBJ2-4, with D perhaps TRBD2 (5 bases). The V and J ends lost 0 bases and 9 bases respectively, with 9 bases between them. Looked up from germline, CDR1 is SGHTA and CDR2 is FQGTGA. The CDR3 covers 13 residues.